This note documents a single TCR beta chain sequence. Authors' data handling: The assay estimated nucleated cells by amplifying reference gene primers. TCRdb's table, derived via immunoSEQ multiplex PCR, lists solely in-frame clones and lacks some. That table supplies the V and J calls and clone size; D and trimming were determined from the DNA. The table records over 200,000 clones, less than 90% of them present only once. This CDR3 is built from 18 residues. This entry comes from a study of blood T cell repertoires in COVID-19. Study-level background: COVID-19 samples from acute and convalescent phases originated in the United States, Italy and Spain.

The sequence derives from a man aged 35-49 years with acute or convalescent COVID-19. The V and J genes are TRBV12-2 and TRBJ1-2; TRBD1, the table's D call, lacks a check against the DNA. TRBV12-2 constitutes a pseudogene. The sequenced sample was peripheral blood. The CDR3 spells CASLPDRDRDRTSYGYTF. The DNA of the CDR3 is TGTGCAAGTCTCCCCGACCGCGATCGGGACAGGACAAGCTATGGCTACACCTTC.